This is a list of T cell receptor beta chains from one sample in a study of T cells in Graves' hyperthyroidism and ophthalmopathy. TCRdb re-called the multiplex PCR reads through MiXCR, storing one row per CDR3 protein. The sample comprises about 640,000 distinct CDR3 sequences, less than 25% of which are singletons, and around a third rests with the top ten. The sequenced material came from blood. Receptor source: a man in his thirties or forties with Graves' ophthalmopathy. Both conserved end residues are part of each CDR3. Each record gives: D gene, clone size, V gene, J gene, CDR3 length, CDR3 DNA, CDR3 protein. The D gene is left open where the match is weak. The size entry is marked missing in some rows and otherwise reads once, few, many or a size class.

.	.	TRBV15	TRBJ2-7	15	TGTGCCACCAGCAGAGATCGAGGCAGGGGTCGCGAGCAGTACTTC	CATSRDRGRGREQYF
TRBD1	.	TRBV20-1	TRBJ2-1	15	TGCAGTGCTGAGGGGGAGGACAGGGCCATCTATGAGCAGTTCTTC	CSAEGEDRAIYEQFF
.	.	TRBV6-9	TRBJ2-2	18	TGCGCCAGCAGTGGAAGTCCTAGGGACGGGGCACTCACCGGGGAGCTGTTTTTT	CASSGSPRDGALTGELFF
.	few	TRBV7-9	TRBJ1-2	14	TGTGCCAGCAGCTTAAGGGGATTCGACTATGGCTACACCTTC	CASSLRGFDYGYTF
.	many	TRBV20-1	TRBJ1-5	13	TGCAGTGCTAGAGGAGGGGTTGGTCAGCCCCAGCATTTT	CSARGGVGQPQHF
.	few	TRBV7-3	TRBJ2-5	15	TGTGCCAGCAGCTTACGAAGTACGTTCGGGGAGACCCAGTACTTC	CASSLRSTFGETQYF
TRBD2	.	TRBV7-2	TRBJ2-7	17	TGTGCCAGCAGCACTCCCGTCGGGACTAGCGGATCCTACGAGCAGTACTTC	CASSTPVGTSGSYEQYF
.	.	TRBV5-5	TRBJ2-7	13	TGTGTCAGCAGCCGAGAAGTCTCCTACGAGCAGTACTTC	CVSSREVSYEQYF
.	few	TRBV14	TRBJ2-7	16	TGTGCCAGCAGCCAAGATGGGGGCCAGAGCTCCTACGAGCAGTACTTC	CASSQDGGQSSYEQYF
TRBD1	many	TRBV28	TRBJ1-5	15	TGTGCCAGCAGTTCCCGGACAGGGGGCAATCAGCCCCAGCATTTT	CASSSRTGGNQPQHF
.	few	TRBV15	TRBJ1-2	13	TGTGCCACCAGCAGAGTCGGGAACTATGGCTACACCTTC	CATSRVGNYGYTF
TRBD1	many	TRBV28	TRBJ1-2	15	TGTGCCAGCAGTTTATACGACAGGGGGCATCGTGGCTACACCTTC	CASSLYDRGHRGYTF
TRBD1	.	TRBV20-1	TRBJ1-6	16	TGCAGTGCAACGGGAGCCAGGGGGCTTCGGAATTCACCCCTCCACTTT	CSATGARGLRNSPLHF
TRBD1	.	TRBV10-3	TRBJ1-2	12	TGTGCCATCAAAGGGACAGGAGACGGCTACACCTTC	CAIKGTGDGYTF
TRBD1	many	TRBV5-1	TRBJ2-1	16	TGCGCCACCACAGCTGGGACAGGCTATACCTACAATGAGCAGTTCTTC	CATTAGTGYTYNEQFF